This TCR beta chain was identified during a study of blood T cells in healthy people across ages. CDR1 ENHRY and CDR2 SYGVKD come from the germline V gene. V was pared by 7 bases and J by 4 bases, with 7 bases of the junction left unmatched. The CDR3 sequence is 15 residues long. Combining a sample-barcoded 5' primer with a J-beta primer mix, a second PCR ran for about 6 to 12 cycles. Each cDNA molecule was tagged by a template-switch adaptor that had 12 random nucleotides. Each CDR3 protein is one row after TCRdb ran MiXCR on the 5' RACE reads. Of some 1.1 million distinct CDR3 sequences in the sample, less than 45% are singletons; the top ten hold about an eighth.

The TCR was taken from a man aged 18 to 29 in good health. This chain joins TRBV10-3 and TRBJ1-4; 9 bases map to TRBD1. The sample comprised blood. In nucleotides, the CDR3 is TGTGCCATCAACAACCCGGGACAGGGTAATGAAAAACTGTTTTTT. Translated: CAINNPGQGNEKLFF.